This T cell receptor (beta chain) was recorded in a study of blood T cell repertoires in COVID-19. Study background: Collection of acute and convalescent COVID-19 samples took place in the United States, Italy and Spain. Sources were T cells, B-cell-depleted T cells, or PBMCs; the material itself was cDNA or gDNA.

Authors' analysis steps: Cell counts per sample came from amplifying reference gene primers. Here immunoSEQ multiplex PCR was the method, and the copy in TCRdb shows in-frame clones only, minus some. From that table come the V and J calls and clone size; the DNA was used to work out D and trimming. The sample includes about 160,000 clones, around 74% of them seen just once. The junction had 8 bases not matched to a gene; V was cut back by 3 bases and J by 15 bases. CDR1 is SGHRS, CDR2 YFSETQ, per germline. CDR3 length equals 12 residues. The genes are TRBV5-1 and TRBJ2-1; 8 bases fit TRBD1. The receptor was derived from a man in his 70s with acute or convalescent COVID-19. Sequenced sample: peripheral blood. The chain's CDR3 is CASSYDRGERFF. The CDR3, as DNA: TGCGCCAGCAGCTACGACAGGGGAGAAAGGTTCTTC.